The TCR beta chain under discussion was sequenced for a study of blood T cells in healthy people across ages. On the study more broadly: Per every two T cells, about one barcoded beta molecule was captured by template switching.

V was shortened by 0 bases and J by 7 bases, with 19 bases between the two germline ends. This CDR3 contains 16 residues. Per germline, CDR1 DFQATT and CDR2 SNEGSKA (reference sequence). Study-wide points: One million T cells yielded diversity estimates that were considered underestimates.

Through a sample-barcoded 5' primer and a J-beta primer mix, a second PCR was run for roughly 7 to 12 cycles. Each cDNA molecule carried a tag from a template-switch adaptor that contained 12 random nucleotides. Sequencing yielded, for each sample, at least 3 million paired-end reads carrying CDR3. Using its own MiXCR run on the 5' RACE reads, TCRdb lists one record per CDR3 protein. The sample yields over a million distinct CDR3 sequences, around two fifths seen once. Turning to this clonotype: What it recognizes is unknown.

Sequencing used blood. V and J are TRBV20-1 and TRBJ1-5; maybe TRBD1 (5 bases). This TCR was sampled from a woman aged 18-29 years in good health. The CDR3: CSARDGGVTSNQPQHF. The CDR3 DNA sequence: TGCAGTGCTAGAGATGGGGGGGTCACGAGTAACCAGCCCCAGCATTTT.